The present entry profiles one T cell receptor (beta chain) with its context. What it binds is unknown. Reprocessing the 5' RACE reads, TCRdb reports a single entry for every CDR3 protein and omits DNA. This repertoire includes about 460,000 distinct CDR3 sequences. The data derive from a study of T cells expressing NK-cell markers. Turning to the study itself: Sorted CD3+CD56+NKG2C+, CD3+CD56+NKG2C- and CD3+CD56-NKG2C+ T-cell subsets were beta-chain profiled.

This CDR3 spans 16 amino acids. In germline, CDR1 is KGHSH, CDR2 LQKENI. Findings and limits, study-wide: Top CD8+ clonotypes included the dominant CD3+CD56+NKG2C+ clonotypes in several donors. Several donors' CD3+CD56-NKG2C+ cells were dominated by the same clonotypes.

The receptor was derived from a woman aged 50 to 60 in good health. Source material: blood T cells: a sorted CD56 or NKG2C T cell subset, CD4+ or CD8+ T cells, or bulk PBMC T cells (not recorded which). This chain joins TRBV18 and TRBJ1-5. This CDR3 is CASSPATPKGGQPQHF.